These 32 T cell receptor beta chains were sequenced from one sample in a study of PD-1 blockade in classical Hodgkin lymphoma. Profiling relied on immunoSEQ multiplex PCR, and the TCRdb table lists in-frame clones only, not all of them. The table includes fewer than 4,000 clones, more than 60% detected once. Documented time point: cycle 4 day 1 (C4D1), after less than 7 weeks of nivolumab. With no exception, relapse followed autologous stem cell transplantation in all patients, and brentuximab vedotin exposure varied. After thawing, PBMCs were subjected to magnetic negative selection to isolate CD8+ T cells. The sequenced sample was CD8+ T cells from blood, obtained before the fourth cycle of nivolumab. The receptors come from a human donor with classical Hodgkin lymphoma.

This chain joins TRBV18 and TRBJ2-3, with D tentatively TRBD1 or TRBD2 (6 bases each). Trimming removed 0 bases at V and 0 bases at J, with 10 bases between. In germline, CDR1 is KGHSH, CDR2 LQKENI. CDR3 size: 16 residues. For the CDR3, the DNA is TGTGCCAGCTCACCACCGAGGGGGACTAGCACAGATACGCAGTATTTT. Translation: CASSPPRGTSTDTQYF. Looking up the rest from reference TRBV18 and TRBJ2-3 gives the full variable domain: NAGVMQNPRHLVRRRGQEARLRCSPMKGHSHVYWYRQLPEEGLKFMVYLQKENIIDESGMPKERFSAEFPKEGPSILRIQQVVRGDSAAYFCASSPPRGTSTDTQYFGPGTRLTVL.

This sequence joins TRBV6-5 and TRBJ1-5; D remains unclear. CDR1 and CDR2 (germline): MNHEY, SVGAGI. There are 15 residues in the CDR3. V lost 6 bases and J 4 bases, leaving 16 bases between the germline ends. CDR3 nucleotide sequence: TGTGCCAGCAGCCCGACCGAGGTTTATAATCAGCCCCAGCATTTT. Protein product: CASSPTEVYNQPQHF.

This chain connects TRBV6-6 to TRBJ2-7, with a tentative D call TRBD2 (5 bases). The V end lost 10 bases, the J end lost 5 bases, and 21 bases lay between the germline ends. CDR3 length: 14 residues. The germline CDR1 and CDR2 sequences are MNHNY and SVGAGI (reference sequence). CDR3 DNA: TGTGCCACCTGGGCGGGTTTTGAGGAGGACGAGCAGTACTTC. Translating it yields CATWAGFEEDEQYF.

This clone is classed as medium-sized. V gene TRBV23-1 combines with J gene TRBJ2-7; 11 positions agree with TRBD2. TRBV23-1 is an ORF, with its function uncertain. The CDR3 is made up of 18 amino acids. After removal of 3 bases from V and 3 bases from J, the junction contained 13 bases not matched to a gene. The CDR3 DNA follows: TGCGCCAGCAGTCATCATACGTCCGGGACTAGCGGAATCTACGAGCAGTACTTC. As protein: CASSHHTSGTSGIYEQYF.

A single count supports this clone. The V call is TRBV5-4, the J call TRBJ2-1, with D perhaps matching TRBD1 (6 bases). The germline V gene encodes CDR1 SGHNT and CDR2 YYREEE (reference sequence). Trimming cost V 2 bases and J 5 bases, with 11 bases left between them. This CDR3 comprises 14 residues. CDR3 coding DNA: TGTGCCAGCAGCTTCAACAGGGTCGACAATGAGCAGTTCTTC. This encodes CASSFNRVDNEQFF.

Only a few counts were recorded for this clone. The chain couples TRBV5-1 to TRBJ2-1, with TRBD2 matching over 10 bases. From germline, CDR1 is SGHRS and CDR2 YFSETQ. The CDR3 runs 18 residues. V lost 0 bases and J lost 4; bases outside the gene matches: 10. The CDR3 sequence is CASSLGTALAGVYNEQFF. DNA of the CDR3: TGCGCCAGCAGCTTGGGCACCGCCCTAGCGGGAGTTTACAATGAGCAGTTCTTC.

Here the CDR3 DNA reads TGTGCCAGCAGCCAAGTTTTTGAGGATTTGGGCAATCAGCCCCAGCATTTT. Encoded protein: CASSQVFEDLGNQPQHF. V usage is TRBV4-2 and J usage is TRBJ1-5, with D unclear. V was trimmed by 1 base and J by 2 bases, leaving 15 bases between them. Germline values: CDR1 LGHNA, CDR2 YNFKEQ. CDR3 length: 17 amino acids.

By sample share, this clone is large. The genes are TRBV19 and TRBJ1-1, with TRBD1 matching 8 bases. V lost 6 bases to trimming and J lost 1 base; unmatched junction nucleotides: 4. The CDR3 is made up of 14 amino acids. CDR1 and CDR2 from the germline V gene are LNHDA and SQIVND (reference sequence). CDR3 residues: CASRIGTGNTEAFF. The CDR3 nucleotides read TGTGCCAGTAGGATCGGGACAGGGAACACTGAAGCTTTCTTT.

In this sample, this clone turned up a few times. V is TRBV5-6 and J is TRBJ1-2; D not resolved. Germline CDR1 reads SGHDT; CDR2 reads YYEEEE. This CDR3 region has 12 residues. V was shortened by 1 base and J by 7 bases, with 8 bases between the two germline ends. CDR3 in DNA: TGTGCCAGCAGCTTGATTTACGGTGGCTACACCTTC. Translation gives CASSLIYGGYTF.

CDR3 region: CASSQDTSRDYEQYF. CDR3 DNA: TGCGCCAGCAGCCAAGATACGTCCAGGGACTACGAGCAGTACTTC. J is TRBJ2-7 and V is TRBV4-1, with D possibly TRBD1 on 5 matching bases. The V and J ends lost 0 bases and 3 bases respectively, with 12 bases between them. Looked up from germline, CDR1 is MGHRA and CDR2 is YSYEKL. The CDR3 sequence is 15 residues long.

The CDR3 bases are TGCGCCAGCAGGGACCAGACAGGAGGGGTAGGGACAGATACGCAGTATTTT. It codes for CASRDQTGGVGTDTQYF. J is TRBJ2-3 and V is TRBV4-1; D is possibly TRBD1 or TRBD2 (6 bases each). The length of the CDR3 is 17 residues. The V and J ends lost 6 bases and 3 bases respectively, with 22 bases between them. Germline CDR1 reads MGHRA; CDR2 reads YSYEKL.

The rearrangement uses TRBV12-2 and TRBJ2-5; TRBD2, the table's D call, was not compared with the DNA. TRBV12-2 is marked as a pseudogene. The length of the CDR3 is 16 residues. CDR3 sequence (DNA): TGTGCAAGTCGCTTAGCGCTAACTAGTATAGTGGAGACCCAGTACTTC. Encoded protein: CASRLALTSIVETQYF.

The chain combines TRBV13 with TRBJ2-7, with a tentative D call TRBD2 (5 bases). Germline V lookup: CDR1 PRHDT, CDR2 FYEKMQ (reference sequence). Trimming removed 5 bases at V and 3 bases at J, with 20 bases between. This CDR3 contains 16 residues. The CDR3 sequence is CASSAGGDGALYEQYF. The CDR3 bases are TGTGCCAGCAGCGCAGGAGGAGACGGTGCACTCTACGAGCAGTACTTC.

The chain carries TRBV7-6 and TRBJ2-7; TRBD1 agrees at 11 bases. Germline assignment: CDR1 SGHVS and CDR2 FNYEAQ. The V gene end was trimmed by 3 bases and the J gene end by 3 bases; junction bases not matched to a gene: 4. CDR3 length: 15 amino acids. Written as DNA, the CDR3 is TGTGCCAGCAGCTTGGGACAGGGGGGGGTCTACGAGCAGTACTTC. It specifies CASSLGQGGVYEQYF.

This clone is medium-sized within its sample. This chain connects TRBV2 to TRBJ1-2; 12 bases fit TRBD1. With 4 bases clipped from V and 6 bases from J, the junction kept 12 bases outside the gene matches. This CDR3 has 17 residues. CDR1 and CDR2 from the germline V gene are SNHLY and FYNNEI. Written as DNA, the CDR3 is TGTGCCAGCAGTGGGGACAGGGGGCCAGGTAATGGCAATGGCTACACCTTC. Translating it yields CASSGDRGPGNGNGYTF.

This clone showed up just a few times. The chain employs TRBV15 and TRBJ2-7, with 8 bases lining up with TRBD1. The CDR3 loop spans 15 amino acids. Germline V gene sequence: CDR1 LNHNV, CDR2 YYDKDF (reference sequence). V trimming: 3 bases; J trimming: 3 bases; junction bases outside the gene matches: 7. CDR3 sequence (DNA): TGTGCCACCAGCAGCGCCGGGACAGGAGACTACGAGCAGTACTTC. Amino acids: CATSSAGTGDYEQYF. Combining the CDR3 with reference TRBV15 and TRBJ2-7 gives the whole variable domain DAMVIQNPRYQVTQFGKPVTLSCSQTLNHNVMYWYQQKSSQAPKLLFHYYDKDFNNEADTPDNFQSRRPNTSFCFLDIRSPGLGDTAMYLCATSSAGTGDYEQYFGPGTRLTVT.

V gene TRBV7-6 combines with J gene TRBJ1-1; the D is unclear. In germline, CDR1 is SGHVS, CDR2 FNYEAQ. This CDR3 is built from 12 residues. V was shortened by 10 bases and J by 0 bases, with 9 bases between the two germline ends. CDR3 loop: CATNGLNTEAFF. Written as DNA, the CDR3 is TGTGCCACCAACGGGTTGAACACTGAAGCTTTCTTT.

The chain uses TRBV11-3 and TRBJ1-1; a weak D match, TRBD1 (5 bases). The CDR3 is made up of 15 amino acids. Trimming removed 1 base at V and 0 bases at J, with 9 bases between. Per germline, CDR1 SGHNT and CDR2 YENEEA. CDR3 region: CASSLGAGMNTEAFF. In DNA form, the CDR3 reads TGTGCCAGCAGCTTAGGGGCAGGGATGAACACTGAAGCTTTCTTT.

This clone appeared once. The chain links TRBV7-3 to TRBJ2-5, with D tentatively TRBD2 (7 bases). This CDR3 region has 15 residues. CDR1 and CDR2 from the germline V gene are SGHTA and FQGTGA. Deletions cut 6 bases from V and 2 bases from J, with 16 bases between. The CDR3 region is CASSRTGGTQETQYF. The CDR3 DNA reads TGTGCCAGCAGTCGTACGGGGGGCACACAAGAGACCCAGTACTTC.

This clone was seen more than once but under ten times. The genes are TRBV27 and TRBJ1-5; TRBD1 matches at 7 bases. Germline V lookup: CDR1 MNHEY, CDR2 SMNVEV (reference sequence). This CDR3 region has 14 residues. The junction had 0 bases not matched to a gene; V was cut back by 4 bases and J by 0 bases. This CDR3 is CASSWDSSNQPQHF. Written as DNA, the CDR3 is TGTGCCAGCAGTTGGGACAGTAGCAATCAGCCCCAGCATTTT.

This clone occurred once. V gene TRBV7-9 combines with J gene TRBJ2-5, with D tentatively TRBD1 (6 bases). CDR1 and CDR2 (germline): SEHNR, FQNEAQ (reference sequence). Trimming cost V 7 bases and J 4 bases, with 16 bases left between them. The CDR3 is made up of 14 amino acids. The chain's CDR3 is CASTLTGTRETQYF. In DNA, the CDR3 is TGTGCCAGCACCCTAACCGGGACAAGAGAGACCCAGTACTTC.

In its sample, this clone ranks as large. This chain uses TRBV10-3 with TRBJ2-7, with D possibly matching TRBD1 (5 bases). This CDR3 comprises 18 residues. Trimming shortened V by 0 bases and J by 6 bases, and 24 bases separated the two germline ends. The germline gives CDR1 ENHRY, CDR2 SYGVKD. The CDR3 region is CAISESRGKGGKSIEQYF. CDR3 nucleotides: TGTGCCATCAGTGAGTCAAGGGGAAAAGGCGGCAAGTCCATCGAGCAGTACTTC.

Only one count was recorded for this clone. This chain uses TRBV7-6 with TRBJ1-3, with a tentative D call TRBD1 (6 bases). This CDR3 has 15 amino acids. The germline CDR1 and CDR2 sequences are SGHVS and FNYEAQ. V lost 2 bases to trimming and J lost 3 bases, with 11 bases between them. The CDR3 DNA reads as TGTGCCAGCAGCTTACAGGGGACCTTTGGAAACACCATATATTTT. The encoded protein is CASSLQGTFGNTIYF.

V usage is TRBV6-5 and J usage is TRBJ1-1; perhaps TRBD1 as D (6 bases). The CDR3 has 16 amino acids. Per germline, CDR1 MNHEY and CDR2 SVGAGI. V dropped 1 base and J dropped 6 bases, with 18 bases sitting between them. CDR3 coding DNA: TGTGCCAGCAGTTACTTGGGCAGGGGTACGGAGGCTGAAGCTTTCTTT. Translation: CASSYLGRGTEAEAFF.

This clone is labeled medium-sized. V and J are TRBV28 and TRBJ1-3, with D possibly TRBD1 on 6 matching bases. Trimming left V 6 bases short and J 8 bases short, with 20 bases between. From germline, CDR1 is MDHEN and CDR2 SYDVKM. The CDR3 consists of 15 residues. As DNA, the CDR3 is TGTGCCAGCAGCGATTACCTACAGGGAGACCACACCATATATTTT. Its protein is CASSDYLQGDHTIYF.

This clone was recorded once. This rearrangement joins TRBV6-5 to TRBJ2-1, with TRBD2 as a possible D gene (7 bases). CDR1 is MNHEY, CDR2 SVGAGI, per germline. Between the trimmed V and J ends, which lost 8 bases and 8 bases, there was a span of 16 bases. The CDR3 length is 13 residues. Here the CDR3 reads CASARGGNHEQFF. The CDR3 DNA is TGTGCCAGCGCGAGGGGGGGCAATCATGAGCAGTTCTTC.

CDR3 coding DNA: TGCGCCAGCAGCCCTCTAGCGGGGGGGCTCAATGAGCAGTTCTTC. It specifies CASSPLAGGLNEQFF. The rearrangement links TRBV4-1 to TRBJ2-1, with 12 bases aligning to TRBD2. With V trimmed by 4 bases and J by 6 bases, 4 bases remained unmatched. Germline CDR1 is MGHRA and CDR2 is YSYEKL. There are 15 residues in the CDR3.

This clone was counted once. V is TRBV5-6 and J is TRBJ1-3; 8 bases line up with TRBD1. The V gene's germline CDR1 is SGHDT and CDR2 YYEEEE. The CDR3 is 16 residues long. V shed 1 base and J 1 base; nucleotides not matched to a gene: 4. CDR3 sequence: CASSLWDRFSGNTIYF. In DNA form, the CDR3 reads TGTGCCAGCAGCTTGTGGGACAGGTTTTCTGGAAACACCATATATTTT. The full variable domain, completed using reference TRBV5-6 and TRBJ1-3, is DAGVTQSPTHLIKTRGQQVTLRCSPKSGHDTVSWYQQALGQGPQFIFQYYEEEERQRGNFPDRFSGHQFPNYSSELNVNALLLGDSALYLCASSLWDRFSGNTIYFGEGSWLTVV.

The chain recombines TRBV11-2 with TRBJ1-2, with D unresolved. Germline values: CDR1 SGHAT, CDR2 FQNNGV. Deletions cut 4 bases from V and 4 bases from J, with 16 bases between. The length of the CDR3 is 15 residues. The CDR3 sequence is CASSSPGILGYGYTF. The CDR3, as DNA: TGTGCCAGCAGCTCCCCGGGGATATTGGGCTATGGCTACACCTTC. Filled out from reference TRBV11-2 and TRBJ1-2, the complete variable domain reads EAGVAQSPRYKIIEKRQSVAFWCNPISGHATLYWYQQILGQGPKLLIQFQNNGVVDDSQLPKDRFSAERLKGVDSTLKIQPAKLEDSAVYLCASSSPGILGYGYTFGSGTRLTVV.

The chain is built from TRBV11-2 and TRBJ2-2; D remains ambiguous. Germline V gives CDR1 SGHAT, CDR2 FQNNGV. This CDR3 region has 15 residues. The V end was cut by 8 bases, the J end by 1 base, with 14 bases between. The CDR3 bases are TGTGCCAGCCCAGCTTACGAGCGGAACACCGGGGAGCTGTTTTTT. Residues: CASPAYERNTGELFF.

This chain uses TRBV28 with TRBJ2-5; 11 bases are a match to TRBD2. The CDR3 consists of 17 residues. V lost 0 bases and J lost 3; bases outside the gene matches: 6. Looked up from germline, CDR1 is MDHEN and CDR2 is SYDVKM. DNA for the CDR3: TGTGCCAGCAGTTTATGGACTAGCGGGATCGCCGAAGAGACCCAGTACTTC. Its translation: CASSLWTSGIAEETQYF.

The chain carries TRBV7-8 and TRBJ2-5; weak D call: TRBD2 (6 bases). The CDR3 length is 16 residues. The germline V and J ends were trimmed by 4 bases and 5 bases, with 20 bases remaining between them. The germline CDR1 and CDR2 sequences are SGHVS and FQNEAQ. In DNA, the CDR3 is TGTGCCAGCAGCTCGTCCCGGGACTGGACCGGGGAGACCCAGTACTTC. Encoded protein: CASSSSRDWTGETQYF.